This TCR beta chain was identified in a study of regulatory T cells in long-lasting Graves disease. About the study: Those with persistent Graves' disease had received antithyroid drugs for over 5 years with positive TSH receptor antibodies. Study-level points and caveats: Repertoires from persistent disease leaned toward TRBV28, TRBJ1-2 and TRBJ2-5.

Building the TCR beta libraries relied on iRepertoire HTBI primers, and CDR3 regions underwent Arm-PCR. Methods used by the authors: Across samples, 60 or so TRBV and some 14 TRBJ segments were found. TCRdb processed the multiplex PCR reads anew with MiXCR; each CDR3 protein has one entry. The V and J calls and clone size come from TCRdb's table, not from the authors' own analysis. The profile shows about 470,000 distinct CDR3 sequences, more than 20% of them singletons. Sample time point: persistent/refractory GD, antithyroid drugs over 5 years with positive TRAb. PBMC RNA was the source of the TCR library. The authors diagnosed Graves' disease using American Thyroid Association guidelines. V lost 2 bases and J lost 5; bases outside the gene matches: 7. Per germline, CDR1 SGHNT and CDR2 YYREEE (reference sequence). There are 16 residues in the CDR3. As regards this clonotype: Its target is not known.

The TCR was taken from a female donor with Graves disease. Sequences were derived from peripheral blood mononuclear cells (PBMCs), sampled when the disease was refractory, from a patient treated with antithyroid drugs. J is TRBJ2-2 and V is TRBV5-4, with 9 bases matching TRBD2. The DNA of the CDR3 is TGTGCCAGCAGCTTCATAGCGGGAGTCCGAACCGGGGAGCTGTTTTTT. It specifies CASSFIAGVRTGELFF.